The clone carrying this TCR beta chain was seen more than once but under ten times. Its antigen is as yet unknown. One entry per CDR3 protein, called by TCRdb with MiXCR from the reads. Among about 740,000 distinct CDR3 sequences, 35% to 45% were seen once, and the ten largest hold about 2.8%. The data were taken from a study of T cell repertoires in cytomegalovirus infection. Study information: The public TCR beta signatures pointed to both CMV infection and matching HLA type.

The CDR3 loop spans 13 amino acids. Germline lookup yields CDR1 SGHAT and CDR2 FQNNGV. Trimming cost V 3 bases and J 6 bases, with 11 bases left between them. Overall study findings and caveats: Using cumulative public TCR beta family frequency, the authors identified those who carried CMV together with the relevant HLA. CMV-specific HLA-C-restricted TCR beta clonotypes dominated the ex vivo response.

The sample taken for sequencing was PBMCs. This chain joins TRBV11-2 and TRBJ2-5; no reliable D call. This TCR was recovered from a human donor in good health (CMV status not recorded). Some clones in this sample may be carry-over from other donors' samples. CDR3 bases: TGTGCCAGCAGCTTGGAGCGCCCTAAGACCCAGTACTTC. This codes for CASSLERPKTQYF. The entire variable domain, with the rest obtained from reference TRBV11-2 and TRBJ2-5, is as follows: EAGVAQSPRYKIIEKRQSVAFWCNPISGHATLYWYQQILGQGPKLLIQFQNNGVVDDSQLPKDRFSAERLKGVDSTLKIQPAKLEDSAVYLCASSLERPKTQYFGPGTRLLVL.